This T cell receptor (beta chain) came from a study of CDR3 diversity in severe acne. In this sample, this clonotype turned up many times. MiXCR, run by TCRdb on the PCR reads, gives a single entry per CDR3 protein. The sample carries 89,000 or so distinct CDR3 sequences, approximately 52% recorded once. Trimming pared 4 bases from V and 5 bases from J, leaving 3 bases between. This CDR3 has 10 amino acids. Per the germline V gene, CDR1 is SQVTM and CDR2 is ANQGSEA. The receptor was derived from a male donor in good health, serving as a control. Sequences were obtained from blood. The V call is TRBV29-1, the J call TRBJ1-5; D is uncertain. The CDR3 bases are TGCAGCGTTGGGGATCAGCCCCAGCATTTT. This codes for CSVGDQPQHF. Looking up the rest from reference TRBV29-1 and TRBJ1-5 gives the full variable domain: SAVISQKPSRDICQRGTSLTIQCQVDSQVTMMFWYRQQPGQSLTLIATANQGSEATYESGFVIDKFPISRPNLTFSTLTVSNMSPEDSSIYLCSVGDQPQHFGDGTRLSIL.